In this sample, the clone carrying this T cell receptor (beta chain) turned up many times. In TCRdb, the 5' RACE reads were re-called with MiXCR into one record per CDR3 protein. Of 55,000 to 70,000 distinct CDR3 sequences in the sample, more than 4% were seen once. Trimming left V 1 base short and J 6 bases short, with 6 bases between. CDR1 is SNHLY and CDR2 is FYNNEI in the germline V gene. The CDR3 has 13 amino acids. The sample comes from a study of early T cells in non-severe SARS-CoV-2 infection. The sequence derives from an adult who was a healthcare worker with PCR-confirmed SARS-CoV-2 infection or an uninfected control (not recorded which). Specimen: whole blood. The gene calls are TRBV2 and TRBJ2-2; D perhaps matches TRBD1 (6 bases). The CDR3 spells CASSEEGAGELFF. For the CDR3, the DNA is TGTGCCAGCAGTGAAGAGGGGGCCGGGGAGCTGTTTTTT.